This TCR beta chain was sequenced in a study of early T cells in non-severe SARS-CoV-2 infection. Individually, cDNA molecules had unique molecular identifiers attached to them. TCRdb fed the 5' RACE reads into MiXCR, producing one record per CDR3 protein. The table lists around 71,000 distinct CDR3 sequences, roughly 15% of them singletons. This receptor was obtained from an adult who was a healthcare worker with PCR-confirmed SARS-CoV-2 infection or an uninfected control (not recorded which). The sequencing used whole blood, collected at baseline.

The CDR3 loop is CASSSGLAGVRETQYF. CDR3 sequence (DNA): TGTGCCAGCAGTTCCGGACTAGCGGGAGTTCGAGAGACCCAGTACTTC. The chain combines TRBV6-5 with TRBJ2-5; 13 nucleotides match TRBD2. Looked up from germline, CDR1 is MNHEY and CDR2 is SVGAGI. V shed 4 bases, J shed 4 bases, and the junction held 6 bases outside the gene matches. The CDR3 runs to 16 residues.